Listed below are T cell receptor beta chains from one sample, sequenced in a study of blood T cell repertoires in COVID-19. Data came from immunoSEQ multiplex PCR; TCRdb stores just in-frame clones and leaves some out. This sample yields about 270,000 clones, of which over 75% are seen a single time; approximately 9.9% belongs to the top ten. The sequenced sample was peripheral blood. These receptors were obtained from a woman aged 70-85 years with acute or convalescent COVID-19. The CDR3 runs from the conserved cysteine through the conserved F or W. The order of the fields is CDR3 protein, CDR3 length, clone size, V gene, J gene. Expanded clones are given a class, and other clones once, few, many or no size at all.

cdr3_aa: CASSLDRGFRGSPLHF
cdr3_length: 16
clone_size: .
v_call: TRBV28
j_call: TRBJ1-6

cdr3_aa: CASRVGGPGTGTNEKLFF
cdr3_length: 18
clone_size: .
v_call: TRBV11-3
j_call: TRBJ1-4

cdr3_aa: CASSFHLRGYVNSPLHF
cdr3_length: 17
clone_size: .
v_call: TRBV5-1
j_call: TRBJ1-6

cdr3_aa: CASSRRDSTNYGYTF
cdr3_length: 15
clone_size: .
v_call: TRBV5-6
j_call: TRBJ1-2

cdr3_aa: CASSPPPFSGNTIYF
cdr3_length: 15
clone_size: .
v_call: TRBV6-6
j_call: TRBJ1-3

cdr3_aa: CAWSKGTGPYEQYF
cdr3_length: 14
clone_size: .
v_call: TRBV30
j_call: TRBJ2-7

cdr3_aa: CASSPSRGTNEKLFF
cdr3_length: 15
clone_size: once
v_call: TRBV18
j_call: TRBJ1-4

cdr3_aa: CASSVTGSDSPLHF
cdr3_length: 14
clone_size: .
v_call: TRBV10-2
j_call: TRBJ1-6

cdr3_aa: CASSPHRANTGELFF
cdr3_length: 15
clone_size: .
v_call: TRBV7-3
j_call: TRBJ2-2

cdr3_aa: CASSPTGRTGELFF
cdr3_length: 14
clone_size: .
v_call: TRBV18
j_call: TRBJ2-2

cdr3_aa: CAWSVTGLSSGNTIYF
cdr3_length: 16
clone_size: .
v_call: TRBV30
j_call: TRBJ1-3

cdr3_aa: CARGQGYGYTF
cdr3_length: 11
clone_size: .
v_call: TRBV2
j_call: TRBJ1-2

cdr3_aa: CASSLRQGNEKLFF
cdr3_length: 14
clone_size: .
v_call: TRBV3-1/TRBV3-2
j_call: TRBJ1-4

cdr3_aa: CSVGSGAEAFF
cdr3_length: 11
clone_size: .
v_call: TRBV20-1
j_call: TRBJ1-1

cdr3_aa: CASSYFGQRGPYEQYF
cdr3_length: 16
clone_size: once
v_call: TRBV6-5
j_call: TRBJ2-7

cdr3_aa: CASSPPPGQPYGYTF
cdr3_length: 15
clone_size: .
v_call: TRBV6-5
j_call: TRBJ1-2

cdr3_aa: CASSPIQGARTRNTIYF
cdr3_length: 17
clone_size: few
v_call: TRBV27
j_call: TRBJ1-3

cdr3_aa: CASSLVQGASGNTIYF
cdr3_length: 16
clone_size: .
v_call: TRBV13
j_call: TRBJ1-3

cdr3_aa: CASSEGTRNEKLFF
cdr3_length: 14
clone_size: many
v_call: TRBV2
j_call: TRBJ1-4

cdr3_aa: CASSLDSEAFF
cdr3_length: 11
clone_size: .
v_call: TRBV5-1
j_call: TRBJ1-1

cdr3_aa: CASSAGTSGGGITDTQYF
cdr3_length: 18
clone_size: .
v_call: TRBV6-1
j_call: TRBJ2-3

cdr3_aa: CSVNRAGEQFF
cdr3_length: 11
clone_size: .
v_call: TRBV29-1
j_call: TRBJ2-1

cdr3_aa: CASSVGQGAREQFF
cdr3_length: 14
clone_size: .
v_call: TRBV9
j_call: TRBJ2-1

cdr3_aa: CSASRGYTF
cdr3_length: 9
clone_size: once
v_call: TRBV20-1
j_call: TRBJ1-2

cdr3_aa: CSARGSGPQHF
cdr3_length: 11
clone_size: once
v_call: TRBV20-1
j_call: TRBJ1-5

cdr3_aa: CASSIGPGTNEKLFF
cdr3_length: 15
clone_size: .
v_call: TRBV19
j_call: TRBJ1-4

cdr3_aa: CASSFQTDTQYF
cdr3_length: 12
clone_size: .
v_call: TRBV11-2
j_call: TRBJ2-3

cdr3_aa: CASKRTAGHNYGYTF
cdr3_length: 15
clone_size: .
v_call: TRBV6-5
j_call: TRBJ1-2

cdr3_aa: CAWSEPGVSSYEQYF
cdr3_length: 15
clone_size: .
v_call: TRBV30
j_call: TRBJ2-7

cdr3_aa: CASSPPPASTDTQYF
cdr3_length: 15
clone_size: .
v_call: TRBV18
j_call: TRBJ2-3

cdr3_aa: CASSFGTGIMNTEAFF
cdr3_length: 16
clone_size: few
v_call: TRBV5-6
j_call: TRBJ1-1

cdr3_aa: CASSITGGNTQYF
cdr3_length: 13
clone_size: .
v_call: TRBV19
j_call: TRBJ2-3

cdr3_aa: CASSRPGTGSSTGELFF
cdr3_length: 17
clone_size: .
v_call: TRBV6-6
j_call: TRBJ2-2

cdr3_aa: CASRVQGSYYGYTF
cdr3_length: 14
clone_size: .
v_call: TRBV6-5
j_call: TRBJ1-2

cdr3_aa: CAISRTSGGGTDTQYF
cdr3_length: 16
clone_size: .
v_call: TRBV10-3
j_call: TRBJ2-3

cdr3_aa: CASTGGAGELFF
cdr3_length: 12
clone_size: few
v_call: TRBV6-5
j_call: TRBJ2-2

cdr3_aa: CASSPNQQGSGYTF
cdr3_length: 14
clone_size: .
v_call: TRBV18
j_call: TRBJ1-2

cdr3_aa: CASSPGTSGGSNIQYF
cdr3_length: 16
clone_size: .
v_call: TRBV5-4
j_call: TRBJ2-4

cdr3_aa: CASSLVRGFRTEAFF
cdr3_length: 15
clone_size: .
v_call: TRBV11-2
j_call: TRBJ1-1

cdr3_aa: CASSIQGPEAFF
cdr3_length: 12
clone_size: .
v_call: TRBV12-3/TRBV12-4
j_call: TRBJ1-1

cdr3_aa: CASSKDRGGTNSPLHF
cdr3_length: 16
clone_size: .
v_call: TRBV5-1
j_call: TRBJ1-6

cdr3_aa: CASSPQGSSNEKLFF
cdr3_length: 15
clone_size: .
v_call: TRBV14
j_call: TRBJ1-4

cdr3_aa: CASTEEVKETQYF
cdr3_length: 13
clone_size: .
v_call: TRBV2
j_call: TRBJ2-5

cdr3_aa: CASSPRTPGHEKLFF
cdr3_length: 15
clone_size: .
v_call: TRBV18
j_call: TRBJ1-4

cdr3_aa: CASSIGGPGTVYDGYTF
cdr3_length: 17
clone_size: .
v_call: TRBV19
j_call: TRBJ1-2

cdr3_aa: CASSLGRERGVVLSGNEQFF
cdr3_length: 20
clone_size: .
v_call: TRBV5-1
j_call: TRBJ2-1

cdr3_aa: CASSPSRGTGAYTF
cdr3_length: 14
clone_size: .
v_call: TRBV5-1
j_call: TRBJ1-2

cdr3_aa: CASSPGGGQGEVDTQYF
cdr3_length: 17
clone_size: .
v_call: TRBV5-4
j_call: TRBJ2-3

cdr3_aa: CASSELGGEAFF
cdr3_length: 12
clone_size: .
v_call: TRBV25-1
j_call: TRBJ1-1

cdr3_aa: CATLSDPGVEPQHF
cdr3_length: 14
clone_size: .
v_call: TRBV24-1
j_call: TRBJ1-5

cdr3_aa: CATSDPGGFIQYF
cdr3_length: 13
clone_size: .
v_call: TRBV24-1
j_call: TRBJ2-4

cdr3_aa: CASSLSSTNTGELFF
cdr3_length: 15
clone_size: .
v_call: TRBV7-2
j_call: TRBJ2-2

cdr3_aa: CASSLGGGQPQHF
cdr3_length: 13
clone_size: .
v_call: TRBV25-1
j_call: TRBJ1-5

cdr3_aa: CASSGGQHTGELFF
cdr3_length: 14
clone_size: .
v_call: TRBV5-4
j_call: TRBJ2-2

cdr3_aa: CASSDRGFGTQYF
cdr3_length: 13
clone_size: .
v_call: TRBV25-1
j_call: TRBJ2-3